The next 7 T cell receptor beta chains were all read from a single sample in a study of blood T cell repertoires in COVID-19. TCRdb's copy holds only in-frame clones and misses some; the assay was immunoSEQ multiplex PCR. This repertoire shows approximately 390,000 clones, about 86% found once; its top ten account for 10%. Sample: PBMCs or T cells enriched from blood (not recorded which). The receptors shown here come from a woman in her 50s who had recovered from COVID-19.

This clone has just one count. This chain connects TRBV5-4 to TRBJ1-2; 7 bases map to TRBD1. Germline CDR1 SGHNT, CDR2 YYREEE (reference sequence). Unmatched junction bases numbered 2, after V lost 1 base and J lost 2 bases. CDR3 size: 14 residues. CDR3 region: CASSLSGQNYGYTF. CDR3 in DNA: TGTGCCAGCAGCTTGTCGGGACAGAACTATGGCTACACCTTC.

The V call is TRBV9, the J call TRBJ1-5; D remains unclear. The V gene's germline CDR1 is SGDLS and CDR2 YYNGEE. The CDR3 totals 14 residues. V lost 4 bases to trimming and J lost 2 bases, with 10 bases between them. CDR3 coding DNA: TGTGCCAGCAGCCCGTGGGGAGGCAATCAGCCCCAGCATTTT. This translates into CASSPWGGNQPQHF.

This clone was seen once. This chain links TRBV6-1 with TRBJ2-1; D unclear. Per the germline V gene, CDR1 is MNHNS and CDR2 is SASEGT. The CDR3 runs to 13 residues. V was trimmed by 2 bases and J by 4 bases, leaving 6 bases between them. The CDR3 region is CASSEFPYNEQFF. CDR3 bases: TGTGCCAGCAGTGAATTTCCATACAATGAGCAGTTCTTC.

This clone was observed a handful of times. The rearrangement uses TRBV7-6 and TRBJ2-2; the match to TRBD1 covers 10 bases. CDR1 and CDR2 from the germline V gene are SGHVS and FNYEAQ. V trimming: 4 bases; J trimming: 5 bases; junction bases outside the gene matches: 4. The CDR3 loop spans 15 amino acids. CDR3 amino acids: CASSYRTGGTGELFF. The CDR3 DNA sequence: TGTGCCAGCAGCTACAGGACAGGGGGAACCGGGGAGCTGTTTTTT.

The chain links TRBV15 to TRBJ2-5; 12 bases match TRBD2. CDR1 is LNHNV and CDR2 is YYDKDF in the germline V gene (reference sequence). The CDR3 sequence is 17 residues long. The junction had 9 bases not matched to a gene; V was cut back by 5 bases and J by 2 bases. CDR3 protein: CATSLGRGLAGQETQYF. CDR3 in DNA: TGTGCCACCAGCCTAGGGAGAGGACTAGCGGGGCAAGAGACCCAGTACTTC.

This clone was recorded once. The V call is TRBV5-4, the J call TRBJ2-3; TRBD2 matches at 8 bases. There are 17 residues in the CDR3. Germline V gene sequence: CDR1 SGHNT, CDR2 YYREEE (reference sequence). The J segment lost 0 bases and the V segment lost 6 bases, leaving 12 bases of the junction unmatched. CDR3 region: CASTPGSGGASTDTQYF. In DNA form, the CDR3 reads TGTGCCAGCACCCCTGGGAGCGGGGGAGCTAGCACAGATACGCAGTATTTT.

This clone was counted a few times. The V gene is TRBV7-8, the J gene TRBJ1-1; D may be TRBD1 (5 bases). Trimming stripped 1 base from V and 6 bases from J, with 18 bases between. CDR3 length equals 16 residues. Germline V gives CDR1 SGHVS, CDR2 FQNEAQ. In DNA, the CDR3 is TGTGCCAGCAGCTTAGTAGGAGGGGCGCGATATTCTGAAGCTTTCTTT. This sequence encodes CASSLVGGARYSEAFF.